One sample yielded the 16 T cell receptor beta chains listed below, sequenced in a study of neurological immune-mediated disorders. TCRdb recomputed calls from the 5' RACE reads with MiXCR, one row per CDR3 protein. The repertoire includes tens of thousands of distinct CDR3 sequences, roughly 2.5% of them detected once, and around 3% sits in the top ten. The specimen sequenced was PBMCs. These receptors were taken from a man aged 50 or older with multiple sclerosis.

At least ten counts were recorded for this clonotype. CDR3 in amino acids: CSARVEDRRTGELFF. In DNA form, the CDR3 reads TGCAGTGCTAGAGTGGAGGACAGACGCACCGGGGAGCTGTTTTTT. The chain uses TRBV20-1 and TRBJ2-2; D may be TRBD1 (6 bases). CDR1 is DFQATT and CDR2 is SNEGSKA in the germline V gene (reference sequence). This CDR3 is built from 15 residues. Trimming shortened V by 1 base and J by 4 bases, and 13 bases separated the two germline ends.

This clonotype has at least ten counts. V and J are TRBV2 and TRBJ1-6, with D uncertain. Germline assignment: CDR1 SNHLY and CDR2 FYNNEI. The CDR3 extends over 15 amino acids. V gave up 2 bases and J gave up 3 bases, with 8 bases separating them. In DNA form, the CDR3 reads TGTGCCAGCAGTGAACGGATATTCTATAATTCACCCCTCCACTTT. It translates to CASSERIFYNSPLHF.

In this sample, this clonotype turned up many times. The V gene is TRBV20-1, the J gene TRBJ2-7; 7 nucleotides line up with TRBD2. Germline V gene data show CDR1 as DFQATT and CDR2 as SNEGSKA (reference sequence). The CDR3 spans 14 residues. V lost 3 bases to trimming and J lost 2 bases; unmatched junction nucleotides: 7. CDR3 residues: CSASGAGETYEQYF. CDR3 DNA: TGCAGTGCTAGTGGGGCGGGGGAGACCTACGAGCAGTACTTC.

A remark on this clonotype: This CDR3 fails to terminate in the conserved phenylalanine or tryptophan, so it likely reflects a read error. The chain has TRBV20-1 and TRBJ1-4; 7 nucleotides align to TRBD1. V lost 6 bases and J lost 0; bases outside the gene matches: 7. Germline V gives CDR1 DFQATT, CDR2 SNEGSKA (reference sequence). This CDR3 is built from 15 residues. CDR3 region: CSARGQFATNEKLFI. The CDR3 region has the DNA TGCAGTGCAAGGGGACAGTTTGCAACTAATGAAAAACTGTTTATT.

Many counts were recorded for this clonotype. J is TRBJ2-7 and V is TRBV20-1; TRBD1 agrees at 7 bases. V lost 0 bases and J lost 5; bases outside the gene matches: 10. Per germline, CDR1 DFQATT and CDR2 SNEGSKA (reference sequence). The length of the CDR3 is 15 residues. CDR3 region: CSARDVQGVPHEQYF. In DNA, the CDR3 is TGCAGTGCTAGAGATGTTCAGGGGGTACCCCACGAGCAGTACTTC.

This clonotype was recorded at least ten times. The chain carries TRBV11-2 and TRBJ1-1; the D is unclear. V was pared by 8 bases and J by 1 base, with 14 bases between. CDR3 length: 14 residues. Germline V gene sequence: CDR1 SGHAT, CDR2 FQNNGV. CDR3 coding DNA: TGTGCCAGCTCCCGATCCCTTGGGAACACTGAAGCTTTCTTT. Amino acids: CASSRSLGNTEAFF.

This clonotype occurred many times. V gene TRBV7-8 combines with J gene TRBJ1-3, with TRBD1 identical over 7 bases. The J segment lost 1 base and the V segment lost 5 bases, leaving 5 bases of the junction unmatched. The CDR3 consists of 15 residues. CDR1 is SGHVS, CDR2 FQNEAQ, per germline. The CDR3: CASSSTGVSGNTIYF. CDR3 nucleotide sequence: TGTGCCAGCAGCAGTACAGGGGTGTCTGGAAACACCATATATTTT.

This clonotype was counted ten times or more. The chain joins TRBV6-5 to TRBJ2-7; TRBD2 matches at 9 bases. Germline lookup yields CDR1 MNHEY and CDR2 SVGAGI. Trimming at V came to 2 bases and at J to 0 bases, leaving 11 bases not matched to a gene. This CDR3 contains 18 residues. CDR3 nucleotide sequence: TGTGCCAGCAGTTACCGCGATGCGGGAGGGAGTAGCTCCTACGAGCAGTACTTC. Translated, it gives CASSYRDAGGSSSYEQYF.

This clonotype was seen many times. The chain has TRBV7-8 and TRBJ2-1; 9 positions agree with TRBD2. The germline V gene encodes CDR1 SGHVS and CDR2 FQNEAQ. CDR3 length: 16 residues. Trimming at V came to 0 bases and at J to 5 bases, leaving 5 bases not matched to a gene. Here the CDR3 reads CASSLAGGGAHNEQFF. CDR3 coding DNA: TGTGCCAGCAGCTTAGCTGGCGGGGGGGCCCACAATGAGCAGTTCTTC.

This clonotype was picked up many times. The rearrangement joins TRBV7-2 to TRBJ2-7; D is undetermined. CDR1 is SGHTA, CDR2 FQGNSA, per germline. Trimming removed 3 bases from V and 7 bases from J, with 10 bases in between. The CDR3 runs 12 residues. The CDR3 nucleotides are TGTGCCAGCAGCTTTCGGTCCCAAGAGCAGTACTTC. Translation: CASSFRSQEQYF.

This clonotype has ten or more counts. The J gene is TRBJ1-2, the V gene TRBV20-1; perhaps TRBD1 as D (5 bases). CDR3 length: 14 amino acids. V was pared by 5 bases and J by 0 bases, with 13 bases between. Per the germline V gene, CDR1 is DFQATT and CDR2 is SNEGSKA (reference sequence). CDR3 coding DNA: TGCAGTGCTTGGGTCGGGGGGGCTAACTATGGCTACACCTTC. As protein: CSAWVGGANYGYTF.

At least ten counts were recorded for this clonotype. The chain combines TRBV29-1 with TRBJ2-1; no firm D call. V shed 7 bases and J shed 0 bases, with 10 bases lying between them. Germline V gene lookup returns CDR1 SQVTM and CDR2 ANQGSEA. The CDR3 contains 13 residues. The CDR3 here is CSGGRSSYNEQFF. The DNA for the CDR3 is TGCAGCGGAGGACGAAGCTCCTACAATGAGCAGTTCTTC.

This clonotype has more than one count but fewer than ten. The chain couples TRBV20-1 to TRBJ2-7; maybe TRBD2 (6 bases). The V gene lost 1 base and the J gene lost 1 base, with 8 bases spanning the gap. Germline assignment: CDR1 DFQATT and CDR2 SNEGSKA (reference sequence). The CDR3 has 13 residues. As DNA, the CDR3 is TGCAGTGCTAGAGCTGCGGGATCCTACGAGCAGTACTTC. Amino acids: CSARAAGSYEQYF.

This clonotype was picked up many times. V and J are TRBV28 and TRBJ2-6; tentatively, D is TRBD1 (6 bases). Between the trimmed V and J ends, which lost 3 bases and 0 bases, there was a span of 12 bases. This CDR3 has 17 residues. Germline V gene sequence: CDR1 MDHEN, CDR2 SYDVKM. In DNA, the CDR3 is TGTGCCAGCAGTTTTGCAGGGGACCCCTCTGGGGCCAACGTCCTGACTTTC. Translation: CASSFAGDPSGANVLTF.

This clonotype was recorded many times. V is TRBV20-1 and J is TRBJ2-1, with D perhaps TRBD1 or TRBD2 (5 bases each). The CDR3 length is 15 residues. Deletions cut 6 bases from V and 4 bases from J, with 19 bases between. Per the germline V gene, CDR1 is DFQATT and CDR2 is SNEGSKA (reference sequence). The CDR3 sequence is CSADLGRREYNEQFF. For the CDR3, the DNA is TGCAGTGCGGATCTGGGGCGCCGGGAATACAATGAGCAGTTCTTC.

This clonotype was seen many times. The chain joins TRBV7-2 to TRBJ1-6, with D perhaps matching TRBD1 (6 bases). V was trimmed by 1 base and J by 7 bases, leaving 11 bases between them. The germline gives CDR1 SGHTA, CDR2 FQGNSA. The CDR3 has 15 residues. This CDR3 reads CASSLGRTENSPLHF. In DNA form, the CDR3 reads TGTGCCAGCAGCTTAGGGCGGACAGAAAATTCACCCCTCCACTTT.